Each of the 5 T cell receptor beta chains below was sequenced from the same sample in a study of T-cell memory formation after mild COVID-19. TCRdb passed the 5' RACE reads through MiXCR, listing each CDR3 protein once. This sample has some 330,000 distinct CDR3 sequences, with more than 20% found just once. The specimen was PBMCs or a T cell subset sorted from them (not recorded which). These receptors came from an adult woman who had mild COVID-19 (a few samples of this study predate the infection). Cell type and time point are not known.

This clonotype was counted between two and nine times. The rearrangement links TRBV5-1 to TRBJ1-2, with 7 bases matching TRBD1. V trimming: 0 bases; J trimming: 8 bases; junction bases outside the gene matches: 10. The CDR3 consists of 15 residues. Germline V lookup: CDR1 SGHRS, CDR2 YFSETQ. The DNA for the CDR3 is TGCGCCAGCAGCTTGGGTCAGAGGAGGGGGCAGGGCTACACCTTC. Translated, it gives CASSLGQRRGQGYTF.

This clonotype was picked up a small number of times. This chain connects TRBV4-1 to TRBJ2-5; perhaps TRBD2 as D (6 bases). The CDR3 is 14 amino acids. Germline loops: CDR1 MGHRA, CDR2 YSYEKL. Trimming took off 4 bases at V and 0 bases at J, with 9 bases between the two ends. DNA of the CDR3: TGCGCCAGCAGCCGGAGGGCGGACCAAGAGACCCAGTACTTC. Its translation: CASSRRADQETQYF.

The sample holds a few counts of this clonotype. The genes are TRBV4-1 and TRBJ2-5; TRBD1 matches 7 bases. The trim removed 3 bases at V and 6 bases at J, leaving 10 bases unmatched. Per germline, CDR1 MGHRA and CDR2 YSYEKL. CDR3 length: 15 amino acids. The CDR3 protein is CASSHPLDRAQTQYF. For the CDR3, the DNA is TGCGCCAGCAGCCACCCCCTTGACAGGGCTCAGACCCAGTACTTC.

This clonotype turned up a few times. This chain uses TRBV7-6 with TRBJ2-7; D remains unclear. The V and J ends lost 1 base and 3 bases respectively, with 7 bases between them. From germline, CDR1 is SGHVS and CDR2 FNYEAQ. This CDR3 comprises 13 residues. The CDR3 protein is CASSLGVFYEQYF. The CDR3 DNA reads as TGTGCCAGCAGCTTAGGGGTATTCTACGAGCAGTACTTC.

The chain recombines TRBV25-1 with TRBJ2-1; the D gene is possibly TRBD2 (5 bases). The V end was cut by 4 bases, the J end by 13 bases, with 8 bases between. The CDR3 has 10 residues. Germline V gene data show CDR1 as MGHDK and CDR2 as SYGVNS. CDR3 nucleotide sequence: TGTGCCAGCAGTGGGCCGGGACAGTTCTTC. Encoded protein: CASSGPGQFF. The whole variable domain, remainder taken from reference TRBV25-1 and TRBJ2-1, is EADIYQTPRYLVIGTGKKITLECSQTMGHDKMYWYQQDPGMELHLIHYSYGVNSTEKGDLSSESTVSRIRTEHFPLTLESARPSHTSQYLCASSGPGQFFGPGTRLTVL.